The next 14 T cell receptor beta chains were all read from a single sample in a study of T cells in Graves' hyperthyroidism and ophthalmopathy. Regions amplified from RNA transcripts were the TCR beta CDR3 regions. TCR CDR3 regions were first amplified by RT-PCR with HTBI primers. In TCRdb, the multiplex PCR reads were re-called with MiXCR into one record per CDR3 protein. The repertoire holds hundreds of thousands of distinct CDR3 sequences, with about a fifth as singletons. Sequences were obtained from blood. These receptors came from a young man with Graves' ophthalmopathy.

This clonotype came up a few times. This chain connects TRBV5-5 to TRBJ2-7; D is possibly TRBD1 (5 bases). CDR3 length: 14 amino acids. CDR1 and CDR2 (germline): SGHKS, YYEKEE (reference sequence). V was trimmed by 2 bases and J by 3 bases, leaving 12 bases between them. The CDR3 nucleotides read TGTGCCAGCAGCTTCGGGCAGGGCCACTACGAGCAGTACTTC. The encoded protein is CASSFGQGHYEQYF.

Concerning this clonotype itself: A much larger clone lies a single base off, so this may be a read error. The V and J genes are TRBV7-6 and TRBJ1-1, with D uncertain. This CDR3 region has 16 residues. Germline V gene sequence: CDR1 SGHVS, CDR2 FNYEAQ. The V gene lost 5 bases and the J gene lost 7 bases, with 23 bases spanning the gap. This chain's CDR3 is CASSHRRGALGIEAFF. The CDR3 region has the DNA TGTGCCAGCAGCCATCGTCGGGGAGCCCTGGGCATTGAAGCTTTCTTT. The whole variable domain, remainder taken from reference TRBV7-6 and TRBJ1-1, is GAGVSQSPRYKVTKRGQDVALRCDPISGHVSLYWYRQALGQGPEFLTYFNYEAQQDKSGLPNDRFSAERPEGSISTLTIQRTEQRDSAMYRCASSHRRGALGIEAFFGQGTRLTVV.

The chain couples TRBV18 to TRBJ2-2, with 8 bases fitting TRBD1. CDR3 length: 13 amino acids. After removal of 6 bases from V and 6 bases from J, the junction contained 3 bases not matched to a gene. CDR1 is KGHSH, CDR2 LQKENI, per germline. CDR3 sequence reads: CASSSTGAGELFF. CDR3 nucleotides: TGTGCCAGCTCTTCGACAGGGGCCGGGGAGCTGTTTTTT.

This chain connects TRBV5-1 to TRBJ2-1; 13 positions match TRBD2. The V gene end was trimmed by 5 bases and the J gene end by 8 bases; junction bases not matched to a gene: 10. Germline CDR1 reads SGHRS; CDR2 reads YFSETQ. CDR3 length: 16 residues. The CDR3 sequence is CASSAPGLAGSDEQFF. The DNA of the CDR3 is TGCGCCAGCAGTGCTCCGGGACTAGCGGGATCAGATGAGCAGTTCTTC.

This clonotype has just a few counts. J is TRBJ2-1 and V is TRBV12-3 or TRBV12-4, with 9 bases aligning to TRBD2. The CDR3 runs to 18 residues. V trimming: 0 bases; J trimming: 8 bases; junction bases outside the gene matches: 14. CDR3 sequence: CASSLARGPSGRIHEQFF. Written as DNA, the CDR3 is TGTGCCAGCAGTTTAGCGCGGGGACCCAGCGGGAGGATACATGAGCAGTTCTTC.

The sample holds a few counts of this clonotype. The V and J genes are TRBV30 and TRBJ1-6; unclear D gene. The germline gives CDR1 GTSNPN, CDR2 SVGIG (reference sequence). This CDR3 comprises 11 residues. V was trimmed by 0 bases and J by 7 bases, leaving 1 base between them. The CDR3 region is CAWSVNSPLHF. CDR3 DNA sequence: TGTGCCTGGAGTGTCAATTCACCCCTCCACTTT.

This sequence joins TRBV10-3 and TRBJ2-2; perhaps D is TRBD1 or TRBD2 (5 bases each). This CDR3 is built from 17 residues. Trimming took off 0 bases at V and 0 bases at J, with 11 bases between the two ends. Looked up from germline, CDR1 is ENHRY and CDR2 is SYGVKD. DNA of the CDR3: TGTGCCATCAGTGAGTCCGGGGCTGAAGCGAACACCGGGGAGCTGTTTTTT. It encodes CAISESGAEANTGELFF.

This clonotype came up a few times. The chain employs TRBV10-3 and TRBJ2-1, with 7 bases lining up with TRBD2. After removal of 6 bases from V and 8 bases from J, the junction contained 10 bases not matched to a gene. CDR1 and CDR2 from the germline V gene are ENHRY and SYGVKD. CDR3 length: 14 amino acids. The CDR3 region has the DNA TGTGCCATCAGGGGTAGCGGGTCTGGCGATGAGCAGTTCTTC. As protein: CAIRGSGSGDEQFF.

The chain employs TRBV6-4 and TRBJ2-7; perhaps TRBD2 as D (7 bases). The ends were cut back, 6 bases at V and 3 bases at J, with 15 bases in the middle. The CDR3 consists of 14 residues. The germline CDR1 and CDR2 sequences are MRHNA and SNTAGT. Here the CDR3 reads CASREGGSVYEQYF. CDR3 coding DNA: TGTGCCAGCAGAGAGGGGGGGTCCGTCTACGAGCAGTACTTC.

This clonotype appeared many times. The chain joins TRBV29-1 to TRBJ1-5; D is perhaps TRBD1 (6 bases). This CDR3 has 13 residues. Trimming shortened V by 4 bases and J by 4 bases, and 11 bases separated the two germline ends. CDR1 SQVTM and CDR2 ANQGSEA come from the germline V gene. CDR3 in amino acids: CSVAAGVNQPQHF. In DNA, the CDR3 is TGCAGCGTTGCCGCAGGGGTTAATCAGCCCCAGCATTTT.

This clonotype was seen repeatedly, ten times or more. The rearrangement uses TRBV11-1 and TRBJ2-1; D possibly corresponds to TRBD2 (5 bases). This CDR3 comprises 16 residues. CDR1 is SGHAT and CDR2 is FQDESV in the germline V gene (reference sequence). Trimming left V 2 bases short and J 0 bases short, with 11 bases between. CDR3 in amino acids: CASSLLAGSSYNEQFF. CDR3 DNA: TGTGCCAGCAGCTTACTCGCGGGCAGCTCCTACAATGAGCAGTTCTTC. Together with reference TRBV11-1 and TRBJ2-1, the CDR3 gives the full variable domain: EAEVAQSPRYKITEKSQAVAFWCDPISGHATLYWYRQILGQGPELLVQFQDESVVDDSQLPKDRFSAERLKGVDSTLKIQPAELGDSAMYLCASSLLAGSSYNEQFFGPGTRLTVL.

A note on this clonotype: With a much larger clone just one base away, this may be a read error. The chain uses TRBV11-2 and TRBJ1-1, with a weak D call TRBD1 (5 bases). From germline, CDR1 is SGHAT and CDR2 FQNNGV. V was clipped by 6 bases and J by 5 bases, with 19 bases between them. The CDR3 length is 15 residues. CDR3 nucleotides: TGTGCCAGCAGTATAGGGGCAAGGGGTTATACTGAAGCTTTCTTT. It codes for CASSIGARGYTEAFF.

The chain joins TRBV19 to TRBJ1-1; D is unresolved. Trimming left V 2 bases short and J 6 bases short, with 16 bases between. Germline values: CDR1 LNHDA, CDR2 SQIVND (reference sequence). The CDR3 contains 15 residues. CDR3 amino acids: CASSIRSGSGSEAFF. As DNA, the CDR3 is TGTGCCAGTAGTATAAGATCGGGGAGTGGTTCTGAAGCTTTCTTT.

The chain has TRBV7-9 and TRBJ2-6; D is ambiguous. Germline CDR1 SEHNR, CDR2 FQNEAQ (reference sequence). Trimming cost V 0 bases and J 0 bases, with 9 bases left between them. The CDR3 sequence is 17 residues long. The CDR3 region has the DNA TGTGCCAGCAGCTTAGCGGTCAGCTCCTCTGGGGCCAACGTCCTGACTTTC. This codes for CASSLAVSSSGANVLTF.